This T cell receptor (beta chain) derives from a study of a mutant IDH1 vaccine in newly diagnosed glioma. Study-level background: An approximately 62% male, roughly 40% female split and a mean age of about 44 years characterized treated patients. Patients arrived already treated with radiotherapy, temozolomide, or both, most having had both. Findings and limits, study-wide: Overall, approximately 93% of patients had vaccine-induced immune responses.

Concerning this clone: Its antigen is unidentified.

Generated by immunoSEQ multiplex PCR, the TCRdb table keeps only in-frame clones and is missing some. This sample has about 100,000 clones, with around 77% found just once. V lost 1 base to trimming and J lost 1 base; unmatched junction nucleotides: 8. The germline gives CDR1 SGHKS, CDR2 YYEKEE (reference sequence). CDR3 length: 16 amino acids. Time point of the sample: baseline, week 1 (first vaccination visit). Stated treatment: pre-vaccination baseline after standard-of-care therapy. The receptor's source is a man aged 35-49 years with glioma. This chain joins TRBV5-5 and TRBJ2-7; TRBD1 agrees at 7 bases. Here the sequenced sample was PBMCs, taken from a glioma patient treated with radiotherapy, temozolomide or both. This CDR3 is CASSLKMGQPSYEQYF. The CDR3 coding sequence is TGTGCCAGCAGCTTGAAAATGGGACAGCCTTCCTACGAGCAGTACTTC.